Following are 2 T cell receptor beta chains from one sample sequenced in a study of Graves' ophthalmopathy and Graves' hyperthyroidism. RNA transcripts yielded amplified TCR beta CDR3 regions. After a first-round RT-PCR with HTBI primers, a second-round multiplex PCR was run. TCRdb re-analysed the multiplex PCR reads in MiXCR, keeping a single row per CDR3 protein. The data contain over a million distinct CDR3 sequences, about 38% of them singletons. The sample taken for sequencing was peripheral blood or thyroid tissue (not recorded which). These receptors all stem from an adult man with Graves' hyperthyroidism.

The rearrangement links TRBV7-9 to TRBJ1-5; 9 positions match TRBD1. The germline gives CDR1 SEHNR, CDR2 FQNEAQ (reference sequence). Germline trimming cut 6 bases from V and 6 bases from J; bases unmatched to any gene: 6. The length of the CDR3 is 14 residues. The CDR3 loop reads CASSSEQGAQPQHF. CDR3 bases: TGTGCCAGCAGTTCGGAACAGGGGGCTCAGCCCCAGCATTTT.

The gene calls are TRBV29-1 and TRBJ1-1, with D maybe TRBD1 (6 bases). Germline V gene lookup returns CDR1 SQVTM and CDR2 ANQGSEA. The CDR3 loop spans 13 amino acids. Trimming removed 7 bases at V and 6 bases at J, with 18 bases between. CDR3 in DNA: TGCAGCGGCGCTAGGCGGGGGGCGTCTGAAGCTTTCTTT. Translating gives CSGARRGASEAFF. Filled out from reference TRBV29-1 and TRBJ1-1, the complete variable domain reads SAVISQKPSRDICQRGTSLTIQCQVDSQVTMMFWYRQQPGQSLTLIATANQGSEATYESGFVIDKFPISRPNLTFSTLTVSNMSPEDSSIYLCSGARRGASEAFFGQGTRLTVV.